The source of this T cell receptor (beta chain) is a study of shared clonotypes between healthy human individuals. The CDR3 runs to 17 residues. Trimming cost V 1 base and J 0 bases, with 13 bases left between them. CDR1 SGHVT and CDR2 SQSDAQ come from the germline V gene. The table came from immunoSEQ multiplex PCR; TCRdb's copy has only in-frame clones and leaves some out. The sample contains 1.5 million to 2.5 million clones, roughly 94% of which appear only once. CD45RO negativity and positive selection for CCR7 defined naive CD8 cells, a population that excluded terminally differentiated effector memory CD45RA+ cells.

The clonotype was recovered from a man in his late teens or twenties in good health. The chain recombines TRBV7-4 with TRBJ1-5; tentative D call: TRBD1 (5 bases). The sample comprised naive CD8+ T cells sorted from blood. DNA for the CDR3: TGTGCCAGCAGCTTAGTCCGGGACCGAATTAGCAATCAGCCCCAGCATTTT. This encodes CASSLVRDRISNQPQHF.